This TCR beta chain was recovered during a study of tumor-infiltrating lymphocytes in oesophageal squamous cell carcinoma. In TCRdb, the PCR reads were re-called with MiXCR into one record per CDR3 protein. The repertoire has 15,000 or so distinct CDR3 sequences, around 60% of them found once; the top ten carry about 33%. Germline loops: CDR1 DFQATT, CDR2 SNEGSKA (reference sequence). The CDR3 runs to 13 residues. Trimming took 4 bases from V and 3 from J, leaving 10 bases between them. The TCR comes from a female donor with esophageal squamous cell carcinoma. This sequence joins TRBV20-1 and TRBJ1-5, with D hard to call. Sequences were obtained from esophageal tumor tissue. The CDR3 nucleotides are TGCAGTGCTACTCCGACGGCCAATCAGCCCCAGCATTTT. Translated, it gives CSATPTANQPQHF.